This TCR beta chain was retrieved from a study of shared clonotypes between healthy human individuals. Study findings and constraints: Relative to their counterparts shared across all four donors, non-shared clonotypes exhibited diminished generation probabilities.

The germline CDR1 and CDR2 sequences are KGHSH and LQKENI. Trimming removed 1 base at V and 0 bases at J, with 10 bases between. The CDR3 runs 16 residues. The repertoire was sequenced with immunoSEQ multiplex PCR; TCRdb's copy has only in-frame clones and lacks some. This table has about 2.4 million clones, 80% to 95% appearing once. Comments on this clone: Its antigen is unidentified.

CD4+ cells yielded CD45RA+ naive and CD45RA-negative memory subsets. The rearrangement links TRBV18 to TRBJ2-1; D possibly matches TRBD1 or TRBD2 (6 bases each). The receptor's source is a man between 18 and 29 years old in good health. Some clones in this sample may be carry-over from other donors' samples. The sequenced sample consisted of naive CD4+ T cells from PBMCs. Subset in this sample: CD45RA+ positively selected. The CDR3 sequence is CASSPRGGLSYNEQFF. The CDR3 nucleotides read TGTGCCAGCTCACCACGTGGGGGGCTCTCCTACAATGAGCAGTTCTTC.